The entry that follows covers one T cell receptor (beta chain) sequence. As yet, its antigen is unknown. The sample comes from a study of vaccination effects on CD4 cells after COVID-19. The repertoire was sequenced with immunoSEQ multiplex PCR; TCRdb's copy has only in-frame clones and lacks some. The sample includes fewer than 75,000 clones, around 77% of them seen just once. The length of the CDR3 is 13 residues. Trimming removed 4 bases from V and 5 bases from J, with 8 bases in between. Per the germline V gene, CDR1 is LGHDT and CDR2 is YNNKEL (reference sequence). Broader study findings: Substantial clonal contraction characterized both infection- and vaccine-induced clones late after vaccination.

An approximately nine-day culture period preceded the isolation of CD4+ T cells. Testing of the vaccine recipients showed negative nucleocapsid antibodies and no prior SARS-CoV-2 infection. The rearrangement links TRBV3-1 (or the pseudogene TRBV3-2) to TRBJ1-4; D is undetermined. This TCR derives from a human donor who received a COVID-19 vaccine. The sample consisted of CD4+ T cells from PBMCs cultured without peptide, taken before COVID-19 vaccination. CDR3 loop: CASSPRENEKLFF. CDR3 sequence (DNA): TGTGCCAGCAGCCCTAGGGAGAATGAAAAACTGTTTTTT.